Following are 17 T cell receptor beta chains from one sample sequenced in a study of cytomegalovirus exposure and HLA in healthy donors (dated by TCRdb to the late 2010s). Library generation was performed with the immunoSEQ multiplex PCR assay. For the multiplex PCR, a mixture combining 60 forward primers for TCR Vbeta segments and 13 reverse primers for TCR Jbeta segments was used. TCRdb re-hosts the immuneACCESS table, in-frame sequences only. Its copies lack some clones; in the studies checked, an unresolved V gene accounts for under half of them, and the cause for the rest is not known. Present in this sample are 65,000 to 85,000 clones, around a tenth of which were seen just once. The ten biggest clones cover more than 20% of the sample. Source material: PBMCs. These receptors were collected from a man in his 60s in good health and CMV-seropositive.

J is TRBJ1-5 and V is TRBV2; D call uncertain. The CDR3 contains 13 residues. V was shortened by 8 bases and J by 0 bases, with 8 bases between the two germline ends. Germline V lookup: CDR1 SNHLY, CDR2 FYNNEI. The DNA of the CDR3 is TGTGCCAGCGACGGGGATAGCAATCAGCCCCAGCATTTT. It codes for CASDGDSNQPQHF.

The genes are TRBV30 and TRBJ2-1, with 7 bases lining up with TRBD1. The V gene end was trimmed by 8 bases and the J gene end by 4 bases; junction bases not matched to a gene: 5. Germline V gene lookup returns CDR1 GTSNPN and CDR2 SVGIG (reference sequence). The CDR3 loop spans 12 amino acids. The CDR3, as DNA: TGTGCCCACGGACAGGCATACAATGAGCAGTTCTTC. Translated: CAHGQAYNEQFF.

This clone was counted between two and nine times. V is TRBV7-9 and J is TRBJ1-3; 7 bases line up with TRBD1. CDR3 length: 15 amino acids. Germline-derived CDR1 and CDR2 are SEHNR and FQNEAQ (reference sequence). The junction had 4 bases not matched to a gene; V was cut back by 4 bases and J by 1 base. This CDR3 is CASSSDRASGNTIYF. The CDR3 DNA is TGTGCCAGCAGCTCCGACAGGGCGTCTGGAAACACCATATATTTT. Full variable domain (missing parts from reference TRBV7-9 and TRBJ1-3): DTGVSQNPRHKITKRGQNVTFRCDPISEHNRLYWYRQTLGQGPEFLTYFQNEAQLEKSRLLSDRFSAERPKGSFSTLEIQRTEQGDSAMYLCASSSDRASGNTIYFGEGSWLTVV.

A few counts support this clone. The sample holds other DNA sequences that translate to the same CDR3. CDR3 sequence (DNA): TGTGCCAGCAGTTTATCATCCGGGCAGGGGGCGAGTCAGCCCCAGCATTTT. Translation: CASSLSSGQGASQPQHF. The chain has TRBV27 and TRBJ1-5; TRBD1 aligns across 8 bases. Trimming cost V 0 bases and J 6 bases; bases outside gene matches: 10. Per the germline V gene, CDR1 is MNHEY and CDR2 is SMNVEV (reference sequence). This CDR3 has 17 residues.

This clone was picked up a small number of times. J is TRBJ1-2 and V is TRBV7-9, with a weak D call TRBD1 (5 bases). With 1 base removed from V and 6 bases from J, the gap between germline ends came to 18 bases. The CDR3 extends over 16 amino acids. The germline V gene has CDR1 SEHNR and CDR2 FQNEAQ (reference sequence). The CDR3: CASSLGGLHSQNGYTF. The DNA for the CDR3 is TGTGCCAGCAGCTTAGGGGGACTTCACTCCCAGAATGGCTACACCTTC. Together with reference TRBV7-9 and TRBJ1-2, the CDR3 gives the full variable domain: DTGVSQNPRHKITKRGQNVTFRCDPISEHNRLYWYRQTLGQGPEFLTYFQNEAQLEKSRLLSDRFSAERPKGSFSTLEIQRTEQGDSAMYLCASSLGGLHSQNGYTFGSGTRLTVV.

This clone occurred a few times. J is TRBJ2-3 and V is TRBV7-6; 8 bases are a match to TRBD2. Germline CDR1 is SGHVS and CDR2 is FNYEAQ. The CDR3 consists of 17 residues. The junction had 11 bases not matched to a gene; V was cut back by 2 bases and J by 4 bases. CDR3 nucleotides: TGTGCCAGCAGCTTAAGCGGGGGCGGCCAATTATCAGATACGCAGTATTTT. As protein: CASSLSGGGQLSDTQYF.

The rearrangement links TRBV19 to TRBJ2-5, with 7 bases aligning to TRBD2. This CDR3 is built from 15 residues. Trimming at V came to 10 bases and at J to 0 bases, leaving 11 bases not matched to a gene. Germline CDR1 reads LNHDA; CDR2 reads SQIVND (reference sequence). CDR3 residues: CATSSQRGYQETQYF. DNA of the CDR3: TGTGCCACCAGTAGCCAGCGGGGCTACCAAGAGACCCAGTACTTC. The complete variable domain, with remaining parts taken from reference TRBV19 and TRBJ2-5, reads DGGITQSPKYLFRKEGQNVTLSCEQNLNHDAMYWYRQDPGQGLRLIYYSQIVNDFQKGDIAEGYSVSREKKESFPLTVTSAQKNPTAFYLCATSSQRGYQETQYFGPGTRLLVL.

This clone showed up just a few times. This rearrangement joins TRBV11-2 to TRBJ2-2; 7 bases match TRBD1. The CDR3 totals 15 residues. The germline CDR1 and CDR2 sequences are SGHAT and FQNNGV. V lost 5 bases, J lost 7 bases, and 10 bases stayed unmatched. This chain's CDR3 is CASSLTDRVHGELFF. The DNA of the CDR3 is TGTGCCAGCAGCCTAACCGACAGGGTACACGGGGAGCTGTTTTTT.

This clone was detected only a few times. The chain combines TRBV27 with TRBJ1-1, with D maybe TRBD1 (5 bases). The germline V and J ends were trimmed by 8 bases and 4 bases, with 20 bases remaining between them. Germline lookup yields CDR1 MNHEY and CDR2 SMNVEV (reference sequence). This CDR3 is 15 amino acids long. CDR3 protein: CASSWGPGLGTEAFF. The DNA of the CDR3 is TGTGCCAGCTCCTGGGGCCCAGGGTTAGGCACTGAAGCTTTCTTT.

This clone was seen a few times. The chain recombines TRBV30 with TRBJ1-5; TRBD1 might be the D (6 bases). The CDR3 is made up of 13 amino acids. Germline V gene data show CDR1 as GTSNPN and CDR2 as SVGIG (reference sequence). Trimming cost V 2 bases and J 4 bases, with 9 bases left between them. Here the CDR3 reads CAWSTQGNQPQHF. The CDR3 DNA follows: TGTGCCTGGAGTACCCAGGGGAATCAGCCCCAGCATTTT.

The chain joins TRBV15 to TRBJ2-7; 11 bases agree with TRBD2. Per germline, CDR1 LNHNV and CDR2 YYDKDF (reference sequence). CDR3 length equals 15 residues. The V gene end was trimmed by 0 bases and the J gene end by 6 bases; junction bases not matched to a gene: 4. This chain's CDR3 is CATSRDGLAGGEQYF. CDR3 bases: TGTGCCACCAGCAGAGATGGGCTAGCGGGAGGCGAGCAGTACTTC.

This clone was seen more than once but under ten times. The rearrangement links TRBV19 to TRBJ1-4; 7 bases are shared with TRBD1. The CDR3 has 17 amino acids. Germline V CDR1 and CDR2: LNHDA, SQIVND (reference sequence). Unmatched junction bases numbered 10, after V lost 3 bases and J lost 3 bases. The CDR3 sequence is CASSILLGQGANEKLFF. The CDR3 DNA follows: TGTGCCAGTAGTATCCTATTGGGGCAGGGGGCTAATGAAAAACTGTTTTTT.

There are a few counts of this clone. The chain has TRBV7-9 and TRBJ2-3; 8 positions agree with TRBD2. The J segment lost 11 bases and the V segment lost 5 bases, leaving 15 bases of the junction unmatched. The germline gives CDR1 SEHNR, CDR2 FQNEAQ (reference sequence). The CDR3 consists of 15 residues. Written as DNA, the CDR3 is TGTGCCAGCAGCCCAACGGGGGGGCGGGAGCGGGAGCAGTATTTT. It translates to CASSPTGGREREQYF.

The V gene is TRBV19, the J gene TRBJ2-5, with TRBD2 as a possible D gene (6 bases). The V gene lost 4 bases and the J gene lost 5 bases, with 17 bases spanning the gap. The CDR3 loop spans 15 amino acids. Germline V gene data show CDR1 as LNHDA and CDR2 as SQIVND (reference sequence). The CDR3 region has the DNA TGTGCCAGTAGTACCGGGGGAGCGGTAGGGGAGACCCAGTACTTC. Amino acids: CASSTGGAVGETQYF.

This clone was observed a handful of times. The rearrangement joins TRBV2 to TRBJ1-6; D call uncertain. The CDR3 has 15 amino acids. V was clipped by 3 bases and J by 6 bases, with 12 bases between them. The germline V gene has CDR1 SNHLY and CDR2 FYNNEI. The CDR3 region is CASSEPTEPNSPLHF. The CDR3 nucleotides are TGTGCCAGCAGTGAGCCCACAGAACCTAATTCACCCCTCCACTTT.

This clone was seen a handful of times. J is TRBJ2-2 and V is TRBV27, with D tentatively TRBD2 (6 bases). Germline-derived CDR1 and CDR2 are MNHEY and SMNVEV (reference sequence). V dropped 5 bases and J dropped 4 bases, with 8 bases sitting between them. The CDR3 spans 13 residues. DNA of the CDR3: TGTGCCAGCAGTCTCGGGGGCACCGGGGAGCTGTTTTTT. Its translation: CASSLGGTGELFF.

This clone was seen only a few times. The CDR3, as DNA: TGTGCCAGCAGTTTTACAAGCAGGGGCTACACCGGGGAGCTGTTTTTT. Translating it yields CASSFTSRGYTGELFF. The chain employs TRBV28 and TRBJ2-2, with a tentative D call TRBD1 (6 bases). The germline V gene encodes CDR1 MDHEN and CDR2 SYDVKM. V lost 3 bases and J 3 bases, leaving 14 bases between the germline ends. The CDR3 has 16 amino acids.